This T cell receptor beta chain was obtained from a study of Graves' ophthalmopathy and Graves' hyperthyroidism. From RNA, the CDR3 regions of TCR beta chains were amplified and sequenced. The first round was an RT-PCR with HTBI primers, and the second round was a multiplex PCR. TCRdb recomputed calls from the multiplex PCR reads with MiXCR, one row per CDR3 protein. The top ten clones hold more than 2.5% of a sample with hundreds of thousands of distinct CDR3 sequences, 20% to 25% of them seen once. Aged 18 to 65, hyperthyroidism patients had been newly diagnosed, with under 2 months' duration. An approximately 9.8 ml volume of fresh peripheral blood provided the PBMCs. Findings of the study overall: Both a roughly 68% sensitivity and a 72.22% specificity characterized the model's predictions of ophthalmopathy progression. Among thyroid clonotypes expanded above 0.001 frequency, most also appeared in blood.

This clonotype was recorded at least ten times. What it binds is not known. V dropped 6 bases and J dropped 7; count of bases not matched to a gene: 7. The CDR3 has 14 residues. The receptor was derived from a woman aged 18-29 years with stable Graves' hyperthyroidism. The sequencing sample was made of peripheral blood. The chain joins TRBV12-3 or TRBV12-4 to TRBJ1-5; 9 positions agree with TRBD1. Here the CDR3 DNA reads TGTGCCAGCAGCGGACAGGGGATTAGCCAGCCCCAGCATTTT. Protein sequence: CASSGQGISQPQHF.